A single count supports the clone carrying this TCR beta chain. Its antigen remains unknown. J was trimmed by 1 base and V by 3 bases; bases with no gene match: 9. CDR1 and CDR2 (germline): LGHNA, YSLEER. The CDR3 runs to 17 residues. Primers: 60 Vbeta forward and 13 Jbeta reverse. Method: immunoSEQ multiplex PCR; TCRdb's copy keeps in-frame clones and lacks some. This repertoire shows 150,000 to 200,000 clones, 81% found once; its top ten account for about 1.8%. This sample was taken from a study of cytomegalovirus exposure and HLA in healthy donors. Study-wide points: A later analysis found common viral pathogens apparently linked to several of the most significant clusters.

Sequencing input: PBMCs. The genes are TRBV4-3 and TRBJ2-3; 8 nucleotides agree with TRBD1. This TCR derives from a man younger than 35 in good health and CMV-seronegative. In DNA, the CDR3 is TGCGCCAGCAGCCAGTACTCACCGGGACAGGGCACAGATACGCAGTATTTT. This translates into CASSQYSPGQGTDTQYF.